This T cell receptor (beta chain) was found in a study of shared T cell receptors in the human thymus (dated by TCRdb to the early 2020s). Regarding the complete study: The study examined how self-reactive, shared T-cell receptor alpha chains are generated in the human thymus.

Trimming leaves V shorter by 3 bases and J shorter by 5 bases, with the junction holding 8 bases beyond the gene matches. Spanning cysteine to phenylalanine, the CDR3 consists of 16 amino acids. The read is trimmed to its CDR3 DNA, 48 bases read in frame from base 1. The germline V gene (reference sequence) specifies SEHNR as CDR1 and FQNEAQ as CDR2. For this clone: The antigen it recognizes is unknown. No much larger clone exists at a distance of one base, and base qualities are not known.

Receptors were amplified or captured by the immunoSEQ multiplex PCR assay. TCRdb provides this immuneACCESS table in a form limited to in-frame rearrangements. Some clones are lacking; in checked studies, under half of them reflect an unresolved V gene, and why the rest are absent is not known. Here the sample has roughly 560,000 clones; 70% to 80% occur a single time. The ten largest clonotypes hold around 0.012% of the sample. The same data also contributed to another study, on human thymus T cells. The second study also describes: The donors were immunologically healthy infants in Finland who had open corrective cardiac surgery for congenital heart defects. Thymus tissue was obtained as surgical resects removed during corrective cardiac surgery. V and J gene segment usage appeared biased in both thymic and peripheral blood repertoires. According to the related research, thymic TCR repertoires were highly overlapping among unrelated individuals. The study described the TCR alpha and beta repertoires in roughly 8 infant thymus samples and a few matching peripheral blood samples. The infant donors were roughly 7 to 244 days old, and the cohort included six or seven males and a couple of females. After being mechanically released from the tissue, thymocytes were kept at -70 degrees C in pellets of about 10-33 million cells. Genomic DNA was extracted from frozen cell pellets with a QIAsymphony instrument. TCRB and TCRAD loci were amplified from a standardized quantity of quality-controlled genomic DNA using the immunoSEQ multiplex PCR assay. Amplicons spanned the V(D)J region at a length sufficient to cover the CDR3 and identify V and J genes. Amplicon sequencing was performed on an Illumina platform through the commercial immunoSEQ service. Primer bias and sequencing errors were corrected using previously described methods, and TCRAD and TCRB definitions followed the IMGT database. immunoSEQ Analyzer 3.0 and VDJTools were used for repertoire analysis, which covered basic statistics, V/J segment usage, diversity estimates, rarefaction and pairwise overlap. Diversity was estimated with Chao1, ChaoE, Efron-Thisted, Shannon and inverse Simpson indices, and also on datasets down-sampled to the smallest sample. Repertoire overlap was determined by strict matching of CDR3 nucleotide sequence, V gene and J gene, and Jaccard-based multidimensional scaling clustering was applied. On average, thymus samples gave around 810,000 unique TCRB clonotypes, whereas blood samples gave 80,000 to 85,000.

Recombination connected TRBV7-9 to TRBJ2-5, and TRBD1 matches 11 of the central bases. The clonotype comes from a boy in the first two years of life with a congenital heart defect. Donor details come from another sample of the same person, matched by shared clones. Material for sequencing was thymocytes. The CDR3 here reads CASSLRWTGGMETQYF. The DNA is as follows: TGTGCCAGCAGCTTGAGGTGGACAGGGGGCATGGAGACCCAGTACTTC.